These 25 T cell receptor beta chains originate from one sample sequenced in a study of shared clonotypes between healthy human individuals. Assay used: immunoSEQ multiplex PCR; TCRdb lists only in-frame clones, some missing. The profile shows under 600,000 clones, roughly four fifths of them singletons. Material for sequencing was PBMCs. All receptors derive from a woman between 40 and 55 years old in good health. Some clones in this sample may be carry-over from other donors' samples.

This sequence joins TRBV5-1 and TRBJ1-1, with 7 bases that match TRBD1. The CDR3 is 16 residues long. The germline V gene has CDR1 SGHRS and CDR2 YFSETQ. V lost 0 bases, J lost 4 bases, and 9 bases stayed unmatched. In DNA form, the CDR3 reads TGCGCCAGCAGCTTGGACGGGACAGCCCTGGTCACTGAAGCTTTCTTT. Its protein product is CASSLDGTALVTEAFF.

This clone showed up just a few times. V is TRBV5-4 and J is TRBJ2-2, with unresolved D. The CDR3 is 14 amino acids. Deletions cut 0 bases from V and 7 bases from J, with 10 bases between. In germline, CDR1 is SGHNT, CDR2 YYREEE (reference sequence). Written as DNA, the CDR3 is TGTGCCAGCAGCTTGGCTGGGGTAGTCGGGGAGCTGTTTTTT. Amino acid sequence: CASSLAGVVGELFF.

This CDR3 is CASSPGRETGNTIYF. The CDR3 coding sequence is TGTGCCAGCAGTCCCGGACGGGAGACCGGAAACACCATATATTTT. This chain joins TRBV7-9 and TRBJ1-3; D is unclear. Per germline, CDR1 SEHNR and CDR2 FQNEAQ (reference sequence). The CDR3 is 15 residues long. V dropped 6 bases and J dropped 4 bases, with 16 bases sitting between them.

This rearrangement joins TRBV5-1 to TRBJ1-2; D remains ambiguous. Germline V lookup: CDR1 SGHRS, CDR2 YFSETQ. The germline V and J ends were trimmed by 4 bases and 0 bases, with 16 bases remaining between them. This CDR3 has 16 residues. In DNA form, the CDR3 reads TGCGCCAGCAGCCCGCGGTGGGTTTCAGCTAACTATGGCTACACCTTC. This encodes CASSPRWVSANYGYTF.

This chain joins TRBV6-5 and TRBJ2-6; D might be TRBD2 (6 bases). This CDR3 is built from 16 residues. V was cut by 2 bases and J by 3 bases, with 11 bases left in between. Germline V gene lookup returns CDR1 MNHEY and CDR2 SVGAGI. CDR3 nucleotide sequence: TGTGCCAGCAGTTACCCGGGGGTTTTTGGGGCCAACGTCCTGACTTTC. This gives the protein CASSYPGVFGANVLTF.

This chain uses TRBV7-7 with TRBJ2-1; 14 bases line up with TRBD2. The trim removed 4 bases at V and 10 bases at J, leaving 15 bases unmatched. CDR1 is SSHAT, CDR2 FNYEAQ, per germline (reference sequence). The CDR3 covers 18 residues. This chain's CDR3 is CASSSSVRLAGGPGEQFF. Written as DNA, the CDR3 is TGTGCCAGCAGCTCTAGCGTCCGACTAGCGGGAGGGCCAGGGGAGCAGTTCTTC.

The chain couples TRBV18 to TRBJ2-3, with D tentatively TRBD1 or TRBD2 (5 bases each). CDR1 KGHSH and CDR2 LQKENI come from the germline V gene. CDR3 length: 18 amino acids. V gave up 1 base and J gave up 4 bases, with 21 bases separating them. This chain's CDR3 is CASSPLPGTTGRADTQYF. The CDR3 nucleotides are TGTGCCAGCTCACCACTTCCTGGGACGACGGGCCGGGCAGATACGCAGTATTTT.

The chain links TRBV18 to TRBJ1-2, with 8 bases lining up with TRBD1. The ends lost 3 bases at V and 10 bases at J; junction bases unmatched: 4. This CDR3 is 12 amino acids long. CDR1 is KGHSH and CDR2 is LQKENI in the germline V gene. Here the CDR3 reads CASSPQGADYTF. In DNA form, the CDR3 reads TGTGCCAGCTCACCTCAGGGGGCCGACTACACCTTC. Filled out from reference TRBV18 and TRBJ1-2, the complete variable domain reads NAGVMQNPRHLVRRRGQEARLRCSPMKGHSHVYWYRQLPEEGLKFMVYLQKENIIDESGMPKERFSAEFPKEGPSILRIQQVVRGDSAAYFCASSPQGADYTFGSGTRLTVV.

The chain combines TRBV7-3 with TRBJ2-3, with D possibly matching TRBD2 (6 bases). The CDR3 sequence is 15 residues long. The V end lost 2 bases, the J end lost 0 bases, and 9 bases lay between the germline ends. The V gene's germline CDR1 is SGHTA and CDR2 FQGTGA. The CDR3 DNA is TGTGCCAGCAGCTTAGTCGGGACTAGCACAGATACGCAGTATTTT. This translates into CASSLVGTSTDTQYF.

About this clone: Within the sample, other DNA sequences also encode this same CDR3. The chain carries TRBV9 and TRBJ2-1; TRBD2 aligns across 7 bases. CDR3 length: 16 residues. V lost 0 bases and J lost 3; bases outside the gene matches: 6. CDR1 and CDR2 from the germline V gene are SGDLS and YYNGEE. The CDR3, as DNA: TGTGCCAGCAGCGTAGCCCCTAGCGGCAACTACAATGAGCAGTTCTTC. Residues: CASSVAPSGNYNEQFF.

The chain recombines TRBV9 with TRBJ2-5; 10 positions agree with TRBD1. Per the germline V gene, CDR1 is SGDLS and CDR2 is YYNGEE. The junction had 7 bases not matched to a gene; V was cut back by 3 bases and J by 5 bases. This CDR3 has 15 residues. This chain's CDR3 is CASSARQGAWETQYF. The CDR3 coding sequence is TGTGCCAGCAGCGCCAGACAGGGGGCATGGGAGACCCAGTACTTC.

The chain joins TRBV15 to TRBJ2-1; D remains unclear. The CDR3 totals 16 residues. The V end was cut by 5 bases, the J end by 4 bases, with 18 bases between. Germline CDR1 and CDR2: LNHNV and YYDKDF (reference sequence). Written as DNA, the CDR3 is TGTGCCACCAGCCAGCCCAGCAAAGCCCCGTACAATGAGCAGTTCTTC. This encodes CATSQPSKAPYNEQFF.

V gene TRBV25-1 combines with J gene TRBJ1-1; D is perhaps TRBD1 (5 bases). The germline V gene encodes CDR1 MGHDK and CDR2 SYGVNS. V was trimmed by 4 bases and J by 3 bases, leaving 9 bases between them. The CDR3 consists of 13 residues. CDR3 sequence (DNA): TGTGCCAGCAGTGCAGGGAGTTACACTGAAGCTTTCTTT. It codes for CASSAGSYTEAFF.

The chain links TRBV7-2 to TRBJ2-7, with D uncertain. Germline loops: CDR1 SGHTA, CDR2 FQGNSA. The CDR3 runs to 14 residues. Trimming took 1 base from V and 0 from J, leaving 7 bases between them. The CDR3, as DNA: TGTGCCAGCAGCTTAGTGACGGGCTCCTACGAGCAGTACTTC. It translates to CASSLVTGSYEQYF.

The chain couples TRBV9 to TRBJ2-7; D perhaps matches TRBD2 (5 bases). CDR1 is SGDLS and CDR2 is YYNGEE in the germline V gene. This CDR3 region has 15 residues. Trimming cost V 3 bases and J 6 bases, with 19 bases left between them. The CDR3 spells CASSASPGTDVEQYF. The CDR3 DNA is TGTGCCAGCAGCGCGTCCCCGGGAACAGACGTCGAGCAGTACTTC.

This clone was seen repeatedly, ten times or more. At the DNA level, this CDR3 is encoded by other sequences in the same sample as well. The V gene is TRBV5-4, the J gene TRBJ2-3, with TRBD1 as a possible D gene (6 bases). Trimming left V 5 bases short and J 2 bases short, with 15 bases between. Germline CDR1 SGHNT, CDR2 YYREEE (reference sequence). The CDR3 extends over 15 amino acids. CDR3 sequence (DNA): TGTGCCAGCAGTTGGGACACGAGCTCCACAGATACGCAGTATTTT. Translated, it gives CASSWDTSSTDTQYF.

The V call is TRBV28, the J call TRBJ2-3; D gene uncertain. There are 17 residues in the CDR3. Germline CDR1 MDHEN, CDR2 SYDVKM. V lost 5 bases to trimming and J lost 3 bases, with 21 bases between them. CDR3 sequence (DNA): TGTGCCAGCAGTCCGCCCGCCTTAGACGCATTTACAGATACGCAGTATTTT. Translated, it gives CASSPPALDAFTDTQYF.

As for this clone: At one end the junction does not follow the germline gene, possibly because of a read error. V usage is TRBV5-1 and J usage is TRBJ2-5; weak D call: TRBD2 (5 bases). The CDR3 extends over 14 amino acids. Germline V gene lookup returns CDR1 SGHRS and CDR2 YFSETQ. DNA for the CDR3: TGCGCCAGCACCTTGGGCCGACGGGGAGAGACCCAGTACTTC. Its protein is CASTLGRRGETQYF.

The chain has TRBV14 and TRBJ2-1, with 8 nucleotides matching TRBD2. The CDR3 contains 17 residues. Germline V gene data show CDR1 as SGHDN and CDR2 as FVKESK. Unmatched junction bases numbered 12, after V lost 2 bases and J lost 6 bases. The CDR3 region has the DNA TGTGCCAGCAGCCAATTGGGAAGCGGGAGCGGGGTCAATGAGCAGTTCTTC. Translation: CASSQLGSGSGVNEQFF.

The chain combines TRBV7-2 with TRBJ2-3; D not certain. In germline, CDR1 is SGHTA, CDR2 FQGNSA. This CDR3 is 14 amino acids long. V was trimmed by 6 bases and J by 1 base, leaving 11 bases between them. CDR3 in amino acids: CASSGDFGTDTQYF. Written as DNA, the CDR3 is TGTGCCAGCAGTGGGGATTTCGGCACAGATACGCAGTATTTT.

In its sample, this clone was seen a few times. The chain carries TRBV29-1 and TRBJ2-3; 8 nucleotides match TRBD2. Trimming cost V 4 bases and J 2 bases; bases outside gene matches: 8. The CDR3 length is 15 residues. Germline V gene data show CDR1 as SQVTM and CDR2 as ANQGSEA. CDR3 sequence (DNA): TGCAGCGTTGCCCCCACTAGCGGCTACACAGATACGCAGTATTTT. Its protein product is CSVAPTSGYTDTQYF.

J is TRBJ1-5 and V is TRBV2; D may be TRBD1 (6 bases). V dropped 5 bases and J dropped 6 bases, with 14 bases sitting between them. This CDR3 is 14 amino acids long. Germline V gene sequence: CDR1 SNHLY, CDR2 FYNNEI. Here the CDR3 DNA reads TGTGCCAGCAGTCCCACAGGGAAGAGTCAGCCCCAGCATTTT. This translates into CASSPTGKSQPQHF.

The chain carries TRBV5-8 and TRBJ2-2; maybe TRBD2 (6 bases). This CDR3 comprises 13 residues. The germline gives CDR1 SGHTS, CDR2 YDEGEE. Trimming pared 7 bases from V and 7 bases from J, leaving 14 bases between. The CDR3 spells CASLRLVVGELFF. CDR3 DNA sequence: TGTGCCAGCCTTCGACTAGTTGTCGGGGAGCTGTTTTTT.

Concerning this clone itself: This CDR3 fails to terminate in the conserved phenylalanine or tryptophan, so it likely reflects a read error. At the DNA level, this CDR3 is encoded by other sequences in the same sample as well. The V gene is TRBV4-3, the J gene TRBJ2-7; TRBD2 might be the D (6 bases). Germline CDR1 reads LGHNA; CDR2 reads YSLEER. The CDR3 contains 14 residues. The V gene lost 3 bases and the J gene lost 2 bases, with 11 bases spanning the gap. CDR3: CASSQFAGPYEQYL. The CDR3 DNA follows: TGCGCCAGCAGCCAGTTTGCGGGGCCCTACGAGCAGTACCTC.

This chain connects TRBV28 to TRBJ2-7; D is possibly TRBD1 (6 bases). Between the trimmed V and J ends, which lost 6 bases and 4 bases, there was a span of 10 bases. The CDR3 is 12 residues long. Germline loops: CDR1 MDHEN, CDR2 SYDVKM. The CDR3 DNA is TGTGCCAGCAGGAGCGGACAGTACGAGCAGTACTTC. As protein: CASRSGQYEQYF.